These T cell receptor beta chains were read from a single sample in a study of blood T cell repertoires in COVID-19. Generated by immunoSEQ multiplex PCR, the TCRdb table keeps only in-frame clones and is missing some. In the table there are roughly 84,000 clones, around 80% of which are singletons. The sequencing sample was made of peripheral blood. The receptors were gathered from a middle-aged woman with active or convalescent COVID-19. The CDR3 runs from the conserved cysteine through the conserved F or W. The D gene is left open where the match is weak. Some rows mark clone size as missing; the rest say once, few, many or name a class of expanded clone.

CASSLAESGRGYEQYF | TGTGCCAGCAGCTTGGCCGAAAGCGGGAGAGGCTACGAGCAGTACTTC | TRBJ2-7 | - | TRBV7-8 | TRBD2
CASSLSQGGTQYF | TGTGCCAGCAGTTTATCCCAGGGGGGTACGCAGTATTTT | TRBJ2-3 | - | TRBV27 | -
CASSAQGGNTEAFF | TGTGCCAGCAGCGCCCAGGGGGGTAACACTGAAGCTTTCTTT | TRBJ1-1 | once | TRBV2 | TRBD1
CASSYRGAYEQYF | TGTGCCAGCAGTTACCGGGGGGCCTACGAGCAGTACTTC | TRBJ2-7 | - | TRBV6-2/TRBV6-3 | TRBD2
CASSFSTSEQFF | TGTGCCAGCAGCTTTAGTACTAGTGAGCAGTTCTTC | TRBJ2-1 | - | TRBV5-4 | -
CASRTTGAGEKLFF | TGTGCCAGCAGGACCACAGGGGCGGGTGAAAAACTGTTTTTT | TRBJ1-4 | - | TRBV6-5 | TRBD1
CASSYGVYGYTF | TGTGCCAGCAGCTACGGTGTCTATGGCTACACCTTC | TRBJ1-2 | - | TRBV12-3/TRBV12-4 | -
CASSSGQVLSGANVLTF | TGTGCCAGCAGCTCCGGACAGGTCTTATCTGGGGCCAACGTCCTGACTTTC | TRBJ2-6 | - | TRBV7-2 | TRBD1
CASDRGNTIYF | TGTGCCAGTGACAGAGGAAACACCATATATTTT | TRBJ1-3 | - | TRBV28 | -
CASSRGDRGMEGYTF | TGTGCCAGCAGCCGGGGGGACAGGGGGATGGAGGGCTACACCTTC | TRBJ1-2 | - | TRBV25-1 | TRBD1
CASSIPRTGAYEQYF | TGTGCCAGCAGCATACCCCGGACAGGGGCGTACGAGCAGTACTTC | TRBJ2-7 | - | TRBV5-6 | TRBD1
CASSGGRGSYNEQFF | TGTGCCAGCAGTGGCGGGAGAGGGTCCTACAATGAGCAGTTCTTC | TRBJ2-1 | - | TRBV27 | TRBD2
CASSPRLAGDTGELFF | TGCGCCAGCAGCCCCCGACTAGCGGGAGACACCGGGGAGCTGTTTTTT | TRBJ2-2 | once | TRBV5-1 | TRBD2
CASSFRGGGYTF | TGCGCCAGCAGCTTTAGGGGAGGTGGCTACACCTTC | TRBJ1-2 | - | TRBV5-1 | -
CASGTSGNTGELFF | TGTGCCAGCGGGACTAGCGGTAACACCGGGGAGCTGTTTTTT | TRBJ2-2 | - | TRBV27 | TRBD2
CASSRSGAESYEQYF | TGTGCCAGCAGCCGTAGTGGGGCAGAGTCGTACGAGCAGTACTTC | TRBJ2-7 | - | TRBV11-3 | -
CASLGTSGGAAFF | TGTGCCAGTCTGGGGACTAGCGGGGGGGCGGCGTTCTTC | TRBJ2-1 | - | TRBV6-6 | TRBD2
CASSPSLGGQETQYF | TGTGCCAGCTCACCATCTTTAGGGGGCCAAGAGACCCAGTACTTC | TRBJ2-5 | - | TRBV18 | -
CASSPMGGELDTQYF | TGTGCCAGCAGTCCCATGGGGGGAGAACTAGATACGCAGTATTTT | TRBJ2-3 | once | TRBV6-5 | -
CASSFQGQLDSPLHF | TGCGCCAGCAGCTTCCAGGGCCAGTTGGATTCACCCCTCCACTTT | TRBJ1-6 | - | TRBV5-1 | -
CASSQEMGWGVRVF | TGTGCCAGCAGCCAAGAAATGGGGTGGGGAGTGCGGGTCTTC | TRBJ2-1 | - | TRBV4-2 | -